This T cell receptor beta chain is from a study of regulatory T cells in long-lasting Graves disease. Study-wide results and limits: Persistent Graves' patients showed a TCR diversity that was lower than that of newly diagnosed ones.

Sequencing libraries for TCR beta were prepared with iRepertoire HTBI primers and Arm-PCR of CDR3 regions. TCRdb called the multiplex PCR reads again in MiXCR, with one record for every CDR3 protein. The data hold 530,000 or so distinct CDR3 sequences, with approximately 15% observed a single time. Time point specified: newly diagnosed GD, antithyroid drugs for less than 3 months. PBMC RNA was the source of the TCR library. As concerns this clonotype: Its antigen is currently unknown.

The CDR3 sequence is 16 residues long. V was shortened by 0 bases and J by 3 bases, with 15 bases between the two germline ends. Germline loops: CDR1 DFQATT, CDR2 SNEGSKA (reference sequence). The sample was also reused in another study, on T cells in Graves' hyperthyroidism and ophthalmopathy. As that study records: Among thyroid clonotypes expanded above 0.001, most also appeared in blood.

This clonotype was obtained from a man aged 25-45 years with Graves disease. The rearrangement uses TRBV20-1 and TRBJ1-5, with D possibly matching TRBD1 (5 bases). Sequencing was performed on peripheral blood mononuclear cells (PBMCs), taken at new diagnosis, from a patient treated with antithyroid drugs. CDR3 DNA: TGCAGTGCTAGAGATACAGGAGGAGGGAACAATCAGCCCCAGCATTTT. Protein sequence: CSARDTGGGNNQPQHF.